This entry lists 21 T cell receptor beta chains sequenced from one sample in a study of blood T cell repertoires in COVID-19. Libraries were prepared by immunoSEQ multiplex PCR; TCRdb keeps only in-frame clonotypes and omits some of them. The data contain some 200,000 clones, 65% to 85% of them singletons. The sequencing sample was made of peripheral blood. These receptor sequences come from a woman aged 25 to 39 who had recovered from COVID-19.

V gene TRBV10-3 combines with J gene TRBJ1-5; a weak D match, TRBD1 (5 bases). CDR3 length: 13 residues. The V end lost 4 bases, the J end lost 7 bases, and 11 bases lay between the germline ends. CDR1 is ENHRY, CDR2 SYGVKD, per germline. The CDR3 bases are TGTGCCATCAGTGCAGACAGATCACAGCCCCAGCATTTT. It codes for CAISADRSQPQHF.

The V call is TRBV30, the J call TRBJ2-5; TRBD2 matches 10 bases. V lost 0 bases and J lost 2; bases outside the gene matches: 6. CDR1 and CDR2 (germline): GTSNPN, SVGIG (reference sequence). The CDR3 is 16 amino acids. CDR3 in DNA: TGTGCCTGGAGTGTTACTAGCGGGATATTACAAGAGACCCAGTACTTC. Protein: CAWSVTSGILQETQYF.

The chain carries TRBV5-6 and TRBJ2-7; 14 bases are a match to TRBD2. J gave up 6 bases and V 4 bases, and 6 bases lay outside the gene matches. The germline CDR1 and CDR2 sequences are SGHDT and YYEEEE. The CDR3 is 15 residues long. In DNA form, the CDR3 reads TGTGCCAGCAGCCCGGGACTAGCGGGAGAGGGCGAGCAGTACTTC. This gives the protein CASSPGLAGEGEQYF.

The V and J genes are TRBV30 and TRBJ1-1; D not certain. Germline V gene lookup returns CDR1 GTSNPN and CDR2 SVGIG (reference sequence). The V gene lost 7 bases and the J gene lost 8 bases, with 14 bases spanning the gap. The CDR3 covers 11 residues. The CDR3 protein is CASRPPREAFF. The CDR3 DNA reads TGTGCCTCCAGGCCCCCCAGAGAAGCTTTCTTT. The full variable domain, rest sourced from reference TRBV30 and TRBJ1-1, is SQTIHQWPATLVQPVGSPLSLECTVEGTSNPNLYWYRQAAGRGLQLLFYSVGIGQISSEVPQNLSASRPQDRQFILSSKKLLLSDSGFYLCASRPPREAFFGQGTRLTVV.

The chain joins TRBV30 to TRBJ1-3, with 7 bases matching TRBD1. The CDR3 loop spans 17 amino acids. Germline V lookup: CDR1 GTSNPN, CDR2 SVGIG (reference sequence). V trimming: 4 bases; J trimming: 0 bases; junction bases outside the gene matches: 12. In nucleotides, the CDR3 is TGTGCCTGGAATTCCGACAGGGCGGTAGACTCTGGAAACACCATATATTTT. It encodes CAWNSDRAVDSGNTIYF.

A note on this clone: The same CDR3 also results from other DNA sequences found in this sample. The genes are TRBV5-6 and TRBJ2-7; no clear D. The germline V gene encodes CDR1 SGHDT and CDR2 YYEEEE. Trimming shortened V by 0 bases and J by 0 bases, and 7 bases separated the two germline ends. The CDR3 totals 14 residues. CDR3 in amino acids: CASSLDGSSYEQYF. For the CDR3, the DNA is TGTGCCAGCAGCTTGGACGGTAGCTCCTACGAGCAGTACTTC.

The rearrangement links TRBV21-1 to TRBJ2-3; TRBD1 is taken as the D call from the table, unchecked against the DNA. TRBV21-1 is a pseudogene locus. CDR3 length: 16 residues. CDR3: CASSSRDTTTADTQYF. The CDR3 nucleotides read TGTGCCAGCAGCTCCCGGGACACAACCACGGCAGATACGCAGTATTTT.

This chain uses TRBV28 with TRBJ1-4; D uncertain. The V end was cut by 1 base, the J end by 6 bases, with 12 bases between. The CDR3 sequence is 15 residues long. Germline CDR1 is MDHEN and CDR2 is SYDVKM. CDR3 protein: CASSLSPGSYEKLFF. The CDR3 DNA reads TGTGCCAGCAGTTTATCCCCAGGTTCTTATGAAAAACTGTTTTTT.

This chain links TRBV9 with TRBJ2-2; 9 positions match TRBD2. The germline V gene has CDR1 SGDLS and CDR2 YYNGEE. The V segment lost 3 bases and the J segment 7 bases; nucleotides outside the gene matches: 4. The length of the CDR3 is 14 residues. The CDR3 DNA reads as TGTGCCAGCAGCGCAGGGACTAGCATCGGGGAGCTGTTTTTT. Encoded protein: CASSAGTSIGELFF.

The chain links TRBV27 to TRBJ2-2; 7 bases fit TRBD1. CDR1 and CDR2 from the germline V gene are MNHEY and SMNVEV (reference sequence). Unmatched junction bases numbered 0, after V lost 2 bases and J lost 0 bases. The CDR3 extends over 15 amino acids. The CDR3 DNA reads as TGTGCCAGCAGTTTAGGGACAGCGAACACCGGGGAGCTGTTTTTT. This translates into CASSLGTANTGELFF.

As DNA, the CDR3 is TGTGCCAGCAGTCTCAGGACAGGCCTCTCCTACGAGCAGTACTTC. Translation: CASSLRTGLSYEQYF. The gene calls are TRBV28 and TRBJ2-7; 7 bases align to TRBD1. Unmatched junction bases numbered 7, after V lost 5 bases and J lost 0 bases. CDR1 MDHEN and CDR2 SYDVKM come from the germline V gene. The CDR3 covers 15 residues.

In DNA form, the CDR3 reads TGCAGCGTTGAGGTCTGGCGTAGGGGACAGGACTCTGGGGCCAACGTCCTGACTTTC. Amino acid sequence: CSVEVWRRGQDSGANVLTF. The chain recombines TRBV29-1 with TRBJ2-6; TRBD1 matches at 8 bases. The V and J ends lost 3 bases and 0 bases, in that order; junction bases with no gene match: 13. The CDR3 sequence is 19 residues long. In germline, CDR1 is SQVTM, CDR2 ANQGSEA. Using reference TRBV29-1 and TRBJ2-6 for the parts outside the CDR3, the full variable domain is SAVISQKPSRDICQRGTSLTIQCQVDSQVTMMFWYRQQPGQSLTLIATANQGSEATYESGFVIDKFPISRPNLTFSTLTVSNMSPEDSSIYLCSVEVWRRGQDSGANVLTFGAGSRLTVL.

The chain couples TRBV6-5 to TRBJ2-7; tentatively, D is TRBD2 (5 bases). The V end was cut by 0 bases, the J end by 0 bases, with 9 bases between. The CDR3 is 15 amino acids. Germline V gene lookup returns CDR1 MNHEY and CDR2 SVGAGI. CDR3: CASSYSLASSYEQYF. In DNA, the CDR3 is TGTGCCAGCAGTTACTCCCTAGCCAGCTCCTACGAGCAGTACTTC.

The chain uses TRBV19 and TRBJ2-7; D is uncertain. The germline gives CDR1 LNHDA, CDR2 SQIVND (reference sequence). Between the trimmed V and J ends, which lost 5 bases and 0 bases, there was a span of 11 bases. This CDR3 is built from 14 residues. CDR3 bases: TGTGCCAGTAGTTCTTCGCACAGCTCCTACGAGCAGTACTTC. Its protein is CASSSSHSSYEQYF.

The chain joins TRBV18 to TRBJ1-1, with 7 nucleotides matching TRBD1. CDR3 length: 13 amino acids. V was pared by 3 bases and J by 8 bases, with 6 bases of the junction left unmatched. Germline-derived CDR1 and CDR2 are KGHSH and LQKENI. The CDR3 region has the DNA TGTGCCAGCTCACCTAGAGGGACAGCGGAAGCTTTCTTT. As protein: CASSPRGTAEAFF.

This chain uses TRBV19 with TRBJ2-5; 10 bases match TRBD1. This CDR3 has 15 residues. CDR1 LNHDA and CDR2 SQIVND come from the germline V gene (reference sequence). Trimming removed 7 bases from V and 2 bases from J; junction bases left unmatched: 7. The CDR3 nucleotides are TGTGCCAGTACCACGACAGGGGGCTCGCAAGAGACCCAGTACTTC. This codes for CASTTTGGSQETQYF.

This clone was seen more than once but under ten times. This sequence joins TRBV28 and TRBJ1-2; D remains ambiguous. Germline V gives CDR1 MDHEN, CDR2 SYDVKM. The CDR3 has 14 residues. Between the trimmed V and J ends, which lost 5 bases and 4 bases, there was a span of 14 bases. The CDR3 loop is CASSPLGTVYGYTF. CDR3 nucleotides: TGTGCCAGCAGTCCCCTCGGAACAGTCTATGGCTACACCTTC.

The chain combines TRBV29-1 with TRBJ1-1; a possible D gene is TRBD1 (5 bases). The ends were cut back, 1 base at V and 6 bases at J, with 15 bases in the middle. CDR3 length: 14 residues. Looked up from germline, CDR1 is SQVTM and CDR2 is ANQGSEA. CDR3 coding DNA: TGCAGCGTTGAAGGCTCCAGGGCTTGGTCTGAAGCTTTCTTT. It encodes CSVEGSRAWSEAFF.

In DNA, the CDR3 is TGTGCCAGCAGTGAATGGGCTAGCGGAGATACGCAGTATTTT. It yields the protein CASSEWASGDTQYF. The V and J genes are TRBV6-1 and TRBJ2-3, with 7 bases identical to TRBD2. The germline CDR1 and CDR2 sequences are MNHNS and SASEGT. The V segment lost 2 bases and the J segment 5 bases; nucleotides outside the gene matches: 4. This CDR3 spans 14 amino acids.

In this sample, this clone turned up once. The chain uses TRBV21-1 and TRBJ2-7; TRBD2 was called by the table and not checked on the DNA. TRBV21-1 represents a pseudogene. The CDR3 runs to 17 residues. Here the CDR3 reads CASGMFKQAGRTYEQYF. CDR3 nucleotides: TGTGCCAGCGGGATGTTTAAACAAGCGGGACGCACCTACGAGCAGTACTTC.

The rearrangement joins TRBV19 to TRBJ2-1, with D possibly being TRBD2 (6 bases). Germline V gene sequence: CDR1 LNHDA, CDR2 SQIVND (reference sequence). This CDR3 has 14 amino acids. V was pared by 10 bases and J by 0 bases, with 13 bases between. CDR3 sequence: CATLDGSSYNEQFF. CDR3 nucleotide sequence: TGTGCCACTCTGGACGGGAGCTCCTACAATGAGCAGTTCTTC.